This T cell receptor beta chain appears in the sequencing data of a study of long-term antiretroviral therapy in people with HIV. Study-wide points: Viral resistance, ART adherence and therapy changes all lacked available data.

V was shortened by 3 bases and J by 6 bases, with 14 bases between the two germline ends. Germline CDR1 reads SGHRS; CDR2 reads YFSETQ. The CDR3 is 14 amino acids. Points on this clone: Antigen specificity is unknown.

Sequencing used immunoSEQ v3.0 at survey level. Samples were sequenced targeting 40,000-50,000 T-cell genomes each. Clones were sequenced by immunoSEQ multiplex PCR, and TCRdb holds only the in-frame ones, with some missing. The sample consists of 20,000 to 25,000 clones, over 80% of them appearing once. This TCR derives from a man aged 18-30 years with HIV. The sample was unsorted PBMCs, taken roughly 4 years after starting antiretroviral therapy. The rearrangement joins TRBV5-1 to TRBJ2-3; D not certain. CDR3 loop: CASSSLSDGDTQYF. CDR3 nucleotide sequence: TGCGCCAGCAGCTCCCTCTCGGACGGGGATACGCAGTATTTT.